This T cell receptor beta chain is drawn from a study of blood T cell repertoires in COVID-19. Looking at the study overall: Both acute and convalescent COVID-19 samples were obtained from the United States, Italy and Spain.

Source study methods: Quantification of nucleated cells was approximated via reference gene primer amplification. TCRdb keeps only in-frame clones here, not all; method: immunoSEQ multiplex PCR. That table furnishes V, J and clone size, whereas the DNA furnished D and trimming. This sample has roughly 130,000 clones, with approximately 86% found just once. Participants reported their clinical history, and cohort assignment relied on those reports. Before being deemed recovered, Cohort 3 donors had two negative PCRs, clearance, or symptom resolution. This TCR was recovered from a woman aged 50 to 65 who had recovered from COVID-19. Sequencing was carried out using PBMCs or T cells enriched from blood (not recorded which).

The CDR3 region has the DNA TGTGCCAGTAGTATCCGAGGACAGAACGGGAATTCACCCCTCCACTTT. Translating gives CASSIRGQNGNSPLHF. V gene TRBV19 combines with J gene TRBJ1-6, with a tentative D call TRBD1 (6 bases). The CDR3 is 16 amino acids. Trimming took off 3 bases at V and 7 bases at J, with 16 bases between the two ends. Germline-derived CDR1 and CDR2 are LNHDA and SQIVND (reference sequence).